The present T cell receptor beta chain was sequenced within a study of beta chain features in type 1 diabetes. On the study more broadly: Patient and healthy donor groups were alike in age, gender and cell yields. The study's findings and limits: Type 1 diabetes patients had fewer VDJ junction insertions and more deletions. Among all four CD4+ subsets, Type 1 diabetes patients had TCRB CDR3s that were moderately but significantly shorter.

Purity above 95% was achieved in all sorted populations. The CDR3 has 14 amino acids. The V end lost 11 bases, the J end lost 1 base, and 14 bases lay between the germline ends. The germline gives CDR1 MNHEY, CDR2 SVGAGI. cDNA synthesis used the whole RNA isolate, giving expressed TCRB sequences. Profiled with immunoSEQ multiplex PCR; TCRdb holds only in-frame clones, not every one. The table lists almost 350,000 clones, around 20% of them singletons, with 0.035% to 0.055% in the top ten. This clone was counted a few times. Its antigen is undetermined. This chain uses TRBV6-5 with TRBJ2-2; weak D call: TRBD1 (6 bases). This sequence originates from a woman aged 18-30 years in good health. The sample taken for sequencing was naive CD4+ T cells from blood. The CDR3 DNA sequence: TGTGCCGTAGCCTCACAGGGGAACACCGGGGAGCTGTTTTTT. This encodes CAVASQGNTGELFF.